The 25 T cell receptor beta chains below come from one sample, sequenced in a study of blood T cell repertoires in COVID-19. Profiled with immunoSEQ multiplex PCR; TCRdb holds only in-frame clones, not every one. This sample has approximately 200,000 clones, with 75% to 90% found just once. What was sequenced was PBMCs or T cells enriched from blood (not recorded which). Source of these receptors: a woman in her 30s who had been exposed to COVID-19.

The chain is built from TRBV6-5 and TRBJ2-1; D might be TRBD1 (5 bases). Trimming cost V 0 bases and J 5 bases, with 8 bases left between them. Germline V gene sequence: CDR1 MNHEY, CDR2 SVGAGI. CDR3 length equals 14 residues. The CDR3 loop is CASSYSKGNNEQFF. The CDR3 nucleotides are TGTGCCAGCAGTTACTCGAAGGGGAACAATGAGCAGTTCTTC.

CDR3 protein: CASSVNRGNTEAFF. CDR3 DNA sequence: TGTGCCAGCAGCGTGAACAGGGGAAACACTGAAGCTTTCTTT. The gene calls are TRBV11-2 and TRBJ1-1, with 7 bases identical to TRBD1. The V gene end was trimmed by 5 bases and the J gene end by 2 bases; junction bases not matched to a gene: 5. CDR1 is SGHAT and CDR2 is FQNNGV in the germline V gene. CDR3 length equals 14 residues.

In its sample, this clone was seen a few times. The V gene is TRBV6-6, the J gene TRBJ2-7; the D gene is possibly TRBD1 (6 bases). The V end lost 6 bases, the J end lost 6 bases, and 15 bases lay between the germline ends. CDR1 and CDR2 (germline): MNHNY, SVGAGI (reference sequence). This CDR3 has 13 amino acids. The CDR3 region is CASRSGDGGEQYF. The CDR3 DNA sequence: TGTGCCAGCAGATCAGGGGATGGGGGCGAGCAGTACTTC.

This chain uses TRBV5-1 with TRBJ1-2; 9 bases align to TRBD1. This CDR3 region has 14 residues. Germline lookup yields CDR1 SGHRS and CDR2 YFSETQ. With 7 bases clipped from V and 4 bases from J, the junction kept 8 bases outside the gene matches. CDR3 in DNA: TGCGCCAGCCCGAGGGACAGGGCGGTCTATGGCTACACCTTC. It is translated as CASPRDRAVYGYTF.

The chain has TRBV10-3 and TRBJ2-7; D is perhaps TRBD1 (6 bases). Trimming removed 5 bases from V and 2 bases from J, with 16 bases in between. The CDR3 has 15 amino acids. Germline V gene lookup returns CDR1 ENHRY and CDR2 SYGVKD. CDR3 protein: CAISLVRGVTYEQYF. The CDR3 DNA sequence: TGTGCCATCAGTCTTGTCAGGGGCGTCACCTACGAGCAGTACTTC.

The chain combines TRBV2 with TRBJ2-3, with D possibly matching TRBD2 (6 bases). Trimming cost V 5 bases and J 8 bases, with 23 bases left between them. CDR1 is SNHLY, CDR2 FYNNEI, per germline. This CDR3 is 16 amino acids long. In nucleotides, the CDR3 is TGTGCCAGCAGTAAACGGGGGACGAGGAATCTCGGTACGCAGTATTTT. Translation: CASSKRGTRNLGTQYF.

The CDR3 DNA reads as TGTGCCAGCAGCTTAACGCAGGGTAAATCTGGCTACACCTTC. Translation: CASSLTQGKSGYTF. The chain is built from TRBV11-2 and TRBJ1-2; possibly TRBD1 for D (5 bases). V was cut by 2 bases and J by 7 bases, with 14 bases left in between. The CDR3 contains 14 residues. Per the germline V gene, CDR1 is SGHAT and CDR2 is FQNNGV.

CDR3 region: CASTPGDRGRGQPQHF. The DNA for the CDR3 is TGTGCCAGTACCCCCGGGGACAGGGGAAGAGGACAGCCCCAGCATTTT. The chain joins TRBV19 to TRBJ1-5; 10 nucleotides agree with TRBD1. Germline values: CDR1 LNHDA, CDR2 SQIVND (reference sequence). The CDR3 spans 16 residues. The V gene end was trimmed by 7 bases and the J gene end by 7 bases; junction bases not matched to a gene: 13.

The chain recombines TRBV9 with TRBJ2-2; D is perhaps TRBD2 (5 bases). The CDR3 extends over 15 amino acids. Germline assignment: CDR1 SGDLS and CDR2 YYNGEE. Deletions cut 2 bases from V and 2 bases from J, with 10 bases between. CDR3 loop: CASSVDGINTGELFF. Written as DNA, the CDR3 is TGTGCCAGCAGCGTCGACGGGATTAACACCGGGGAGCTGTTTTTT. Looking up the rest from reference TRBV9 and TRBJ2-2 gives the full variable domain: DSGVTQTPKHLITATGQRVTLRCSPRSGDLSVYWYQQSLDQGLQFLIQYYNGEERAKGNILERFSAQQFPDLHSELNLSSLELGDSALYFCASSVDGINTGELFFGEGSRLTVL.

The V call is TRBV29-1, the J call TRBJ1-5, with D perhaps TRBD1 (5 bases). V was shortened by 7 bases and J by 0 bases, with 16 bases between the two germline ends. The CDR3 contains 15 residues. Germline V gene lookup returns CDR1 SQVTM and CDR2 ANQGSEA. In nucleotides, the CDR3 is TGCAGCGCTCGCCAGGGCCCAGATAGCAATCAGCCCCAGCATTTT. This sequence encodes CSARQGPDSNQPQHF.

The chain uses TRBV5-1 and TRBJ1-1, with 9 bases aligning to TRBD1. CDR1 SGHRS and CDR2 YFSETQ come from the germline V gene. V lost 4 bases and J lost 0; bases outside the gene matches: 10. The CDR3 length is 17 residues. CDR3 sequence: CASSQGTGRAMNTEAFF. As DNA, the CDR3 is TGCGCCAGCAGCCAGGGGACAGGGAGGGCCATGAACACTGAAGCTTTCTTT. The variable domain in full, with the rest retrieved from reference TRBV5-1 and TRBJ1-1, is KAGVTQTPRYLIKTRGQQVTLSCSPISGHRSVSWYQQTPGQGLQFLFEYFSETQRNKGNFPGRFSGRQFSNSRSEMNVSTLELGDSALYLCASSQGTGRAMNTEAFFGQGTRLTVV.

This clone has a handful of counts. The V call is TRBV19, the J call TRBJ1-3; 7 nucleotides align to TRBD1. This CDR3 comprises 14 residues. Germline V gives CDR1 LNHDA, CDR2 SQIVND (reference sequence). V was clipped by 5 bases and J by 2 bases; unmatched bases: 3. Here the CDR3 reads CASSQTGAGNTIYF. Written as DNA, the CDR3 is TGTGCCAGTAGTCAAACAGGGGCTGGAAACACCATATATTTT.

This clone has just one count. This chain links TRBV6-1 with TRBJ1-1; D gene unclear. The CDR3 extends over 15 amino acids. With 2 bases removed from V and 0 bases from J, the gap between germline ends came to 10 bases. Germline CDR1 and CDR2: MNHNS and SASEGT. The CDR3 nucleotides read TGTGCCAGCAGTGAAAACGGCGGCCTGAACACTGAAGCTTTCTTT. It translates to CASSENGGLNTEAFF.

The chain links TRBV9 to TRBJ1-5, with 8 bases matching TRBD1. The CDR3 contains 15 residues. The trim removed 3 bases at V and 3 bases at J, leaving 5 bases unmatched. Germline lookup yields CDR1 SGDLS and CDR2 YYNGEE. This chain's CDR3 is CASSATGANNQPQHF. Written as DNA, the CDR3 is TGTGCCAGCAGCGCGACAGGGGCCAACAATCAGCCCCAGCATTTT.

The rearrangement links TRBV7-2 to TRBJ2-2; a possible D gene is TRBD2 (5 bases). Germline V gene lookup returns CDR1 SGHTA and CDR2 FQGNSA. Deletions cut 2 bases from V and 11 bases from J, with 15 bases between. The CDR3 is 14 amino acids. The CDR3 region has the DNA TGTGCCAGCAGCTTACGGAGGTGGGGAGCAGAGCTGTTTTTT. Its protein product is CASSLRRWGAELFF. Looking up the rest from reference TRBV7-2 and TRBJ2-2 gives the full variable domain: GAGVSQSPSNKVTEKGKDVELRCDPISGHTALYWYRQSLGQGLEFLIYFQGNSAPDKSGLPSDRFSAERTGGSVSTLTIQRTQQEDSAVYLCASSLRRWGAELFFGEGSRLTVL.

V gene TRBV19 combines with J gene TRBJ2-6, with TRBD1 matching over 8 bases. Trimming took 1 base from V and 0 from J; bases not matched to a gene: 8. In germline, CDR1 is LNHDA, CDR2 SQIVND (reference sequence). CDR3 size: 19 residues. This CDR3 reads CASSIGTGRLLSGANVLTF. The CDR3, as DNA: TGTGCCAGTAGTATAGGGACAGGGCGCCTCCTCTCTGGGGCCAACGTCCTGACTTTC.

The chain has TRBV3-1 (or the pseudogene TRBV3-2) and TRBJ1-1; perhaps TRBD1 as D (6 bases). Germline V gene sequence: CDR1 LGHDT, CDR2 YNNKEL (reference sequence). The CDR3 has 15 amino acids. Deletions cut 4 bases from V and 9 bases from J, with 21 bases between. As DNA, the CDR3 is TGTGCCAGCAGCCCCCGTGGACAGACCACTCTTAAAGCTTTCTTT. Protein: CASSPRGQTTLKAFF.

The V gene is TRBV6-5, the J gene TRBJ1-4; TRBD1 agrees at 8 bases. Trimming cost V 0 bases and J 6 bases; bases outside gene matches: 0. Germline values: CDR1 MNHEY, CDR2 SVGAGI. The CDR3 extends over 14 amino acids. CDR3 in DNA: TGTGCCAGCAGTTACTCGGACAGGGATGAAAAACTGTTTTTT. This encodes CASSYSDRDEKLFF.

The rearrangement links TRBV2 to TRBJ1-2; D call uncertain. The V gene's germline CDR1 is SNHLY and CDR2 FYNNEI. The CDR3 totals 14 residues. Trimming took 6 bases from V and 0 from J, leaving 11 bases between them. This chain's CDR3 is CASRSKAANYGYTF. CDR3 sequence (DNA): TGTGCCAGCAGGTCGAAGGCGGCTAACTATGGCTACACCTTC.

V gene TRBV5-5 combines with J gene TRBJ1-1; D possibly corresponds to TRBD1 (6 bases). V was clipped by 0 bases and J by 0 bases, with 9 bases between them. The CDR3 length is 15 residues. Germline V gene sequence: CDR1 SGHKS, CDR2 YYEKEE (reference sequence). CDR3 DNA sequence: TGTGCCAGCAGCTTGGGAGACAGGTTGAACACTGAAGCTTTCTTT. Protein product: CASSLGDRLNTEAFF.

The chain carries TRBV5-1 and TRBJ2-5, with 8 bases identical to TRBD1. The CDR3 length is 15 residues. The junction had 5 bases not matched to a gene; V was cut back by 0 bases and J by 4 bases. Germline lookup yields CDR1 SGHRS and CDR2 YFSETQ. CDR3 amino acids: CASSLAPGTGETQYF. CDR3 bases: TGCGCCAGCAGCTTGGCGCCAGGGACAGGAGAGACCCAGTACTTC.

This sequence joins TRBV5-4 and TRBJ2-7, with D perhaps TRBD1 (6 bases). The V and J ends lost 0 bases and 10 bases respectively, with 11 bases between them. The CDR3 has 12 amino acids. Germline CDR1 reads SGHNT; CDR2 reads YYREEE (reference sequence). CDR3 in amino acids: CASSLDRAGQYF. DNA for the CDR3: TGTGCCAGCAGCTTGGACAGGGCAGGCCAGTACTTC.

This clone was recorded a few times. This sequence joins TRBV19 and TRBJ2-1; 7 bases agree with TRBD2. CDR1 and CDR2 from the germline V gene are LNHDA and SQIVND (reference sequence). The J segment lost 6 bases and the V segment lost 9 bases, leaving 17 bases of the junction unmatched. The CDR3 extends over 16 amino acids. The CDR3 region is CASLGGVNRGLNEQFF. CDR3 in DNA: TGTGCCAGCCTTGGGGGGGTGAACAGAGGGCTCAATGAGCAGTTCTTC.

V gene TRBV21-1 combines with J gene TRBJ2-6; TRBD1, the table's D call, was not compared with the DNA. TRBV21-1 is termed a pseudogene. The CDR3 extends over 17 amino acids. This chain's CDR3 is CASSPPGHSSGANVLTF. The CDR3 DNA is TGTGCCAGCAGCCCCCCGGGACACTCCTCTGGGGCCAACGTCCTGACTTTC.

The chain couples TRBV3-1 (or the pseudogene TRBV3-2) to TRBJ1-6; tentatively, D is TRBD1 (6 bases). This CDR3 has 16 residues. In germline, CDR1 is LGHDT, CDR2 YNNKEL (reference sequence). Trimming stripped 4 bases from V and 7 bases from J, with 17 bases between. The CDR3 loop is CASSLKGGTRNSPLHF. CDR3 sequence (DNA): TGTGCCAGCAGCCTTAAGGGGGGGACAAGGAATTCACCCCTCCACTTT.